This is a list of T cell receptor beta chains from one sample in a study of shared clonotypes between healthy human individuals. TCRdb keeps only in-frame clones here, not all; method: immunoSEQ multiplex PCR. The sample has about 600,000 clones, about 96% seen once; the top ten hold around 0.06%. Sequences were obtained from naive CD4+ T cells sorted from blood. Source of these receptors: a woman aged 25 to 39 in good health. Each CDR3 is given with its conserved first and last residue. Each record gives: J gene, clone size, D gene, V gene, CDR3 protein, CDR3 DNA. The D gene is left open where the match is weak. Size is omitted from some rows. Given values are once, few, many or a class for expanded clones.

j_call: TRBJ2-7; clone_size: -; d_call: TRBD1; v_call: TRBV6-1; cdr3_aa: CASSPKDRGPYEQYF; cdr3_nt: TGTGCCAGCAGCCCCAAGGACAGGGGCCCCTACGAGCAGTACTTC
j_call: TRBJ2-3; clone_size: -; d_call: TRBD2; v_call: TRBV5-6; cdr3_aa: CASSLLTGGSKHTQYF; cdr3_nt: TGTGCCAGCAGCTTACTAACGGGAGGGTCCAAGCATACGCAGTATTTT
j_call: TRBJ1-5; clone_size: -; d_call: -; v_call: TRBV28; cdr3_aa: CASRKRTDLRNQPQHF; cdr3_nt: TGTGCCAGCAGAAAGAGGACAGACCTTAGGAATCAGCCCCAGCATTTT
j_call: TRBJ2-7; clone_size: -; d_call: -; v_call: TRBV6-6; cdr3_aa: CASSYNGQGNEQYF; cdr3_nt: TGTGCCAGCAGTTACAACGGGCAGGGTAACGAGCAGTACTTC
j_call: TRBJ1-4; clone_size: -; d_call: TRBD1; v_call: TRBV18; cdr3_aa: CASSPAGTGGLGNEKLFF; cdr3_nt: TGTGCCAGCTCACCGGCCGGGACAGGGGGGCTCGGGAATGAAAAACTGTTTTTT
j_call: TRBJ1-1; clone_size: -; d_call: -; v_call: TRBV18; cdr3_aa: CASSPPAMNTEAFF; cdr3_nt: TGTGCCAGCTCACCACCGGCTATGAACACTGAAGCTTTCTTT
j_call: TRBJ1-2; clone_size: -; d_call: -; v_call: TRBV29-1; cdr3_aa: CSVPDPLHYGYTF; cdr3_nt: TGCAGCGTACCGGACCCTTTACACTATGGCTACACCTTC
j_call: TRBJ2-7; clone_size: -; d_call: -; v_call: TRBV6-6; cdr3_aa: CVSTPDSGTYEQYF; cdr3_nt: TGTGTCAGCACCCCTGACAGCGGTACCTACGAGCAGTACTTC
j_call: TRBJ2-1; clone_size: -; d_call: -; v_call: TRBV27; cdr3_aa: CASSPLHGKEQFF; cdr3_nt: TGTGCCAGCAGTCCTCTTCACGGGAAGGAGCAGTTCTTC
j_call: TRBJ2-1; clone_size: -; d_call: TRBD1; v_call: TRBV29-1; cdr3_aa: CSVEGQGFNEQFF; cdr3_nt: TGCAGCGTTGAGGGACAGGGGTTTAATGAGCAGTTCTTC
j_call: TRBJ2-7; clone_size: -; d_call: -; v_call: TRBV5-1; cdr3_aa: CASSFETASYEQYF; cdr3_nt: TGCGCCAGCAGCTTCGAGACAGCCTCCTACGAGCAGTACTTC
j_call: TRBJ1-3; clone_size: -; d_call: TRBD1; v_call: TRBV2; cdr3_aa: CASSERTGENTIYF; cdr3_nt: TGTGCCAGCAGTGAAAGGACAGGTGAAAACACCATATATTTT
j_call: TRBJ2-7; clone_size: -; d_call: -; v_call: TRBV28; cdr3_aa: CASSSPSSLYEQYF; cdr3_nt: TGTGCCAGCAGTTCCCCCTCTAGCCTCTACGAGCAGTACTTC
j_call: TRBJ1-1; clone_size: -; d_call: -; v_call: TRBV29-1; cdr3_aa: CSAFEGNTEAFF; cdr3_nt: TGCAGCGCATTCGAGGGGAACACTGAAGCTTTCTTT
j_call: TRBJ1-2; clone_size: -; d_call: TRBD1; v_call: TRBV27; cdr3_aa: CASTPGTGNYGYTF; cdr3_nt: TGTGCCAGCACCCCCGGGACAGGGAACTATGGCTACACCTTC
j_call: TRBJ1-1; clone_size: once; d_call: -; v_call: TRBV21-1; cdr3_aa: CASSNLRDTEAFF; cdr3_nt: TGTGCCAGCAGCAATCTTAGAGACACTGAAGCTTTCTTT
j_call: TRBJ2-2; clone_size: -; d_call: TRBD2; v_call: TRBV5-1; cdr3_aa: CASSLEAGGPIGELFF; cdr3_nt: TGCGCCAGCAGCTTGGAGGCGGGAGGGCCGATCGGGGAGCTGTTTTTT
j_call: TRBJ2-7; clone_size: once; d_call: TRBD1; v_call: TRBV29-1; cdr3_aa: CSVLRQGGSYEQYF; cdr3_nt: TGCAGCGTATTGAGACAGGGCGGGTCCTACGAGCAGTACTTC
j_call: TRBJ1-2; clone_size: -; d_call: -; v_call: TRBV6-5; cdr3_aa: CASRGKFGYTF; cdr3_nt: TGTGCCAGCAGGGGAAAGTTTGGCTACACCTTC
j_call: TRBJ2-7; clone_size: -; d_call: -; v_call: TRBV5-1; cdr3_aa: CASRARGQSYEQYF; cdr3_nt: TGCGCCAGCAGGGCGAGAGGACAGTCCTACGAGCAGTACTTC
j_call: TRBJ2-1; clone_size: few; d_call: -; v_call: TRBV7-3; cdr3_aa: CASSFGPDEQFF; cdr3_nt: TGTGCCAGCAGCTTCGGTCCCGATGAGCAGTTCTTC